The source of this T cell receptor beta chain is a study of blood T cell repertoires in COVID-19. Original data processing: Estimates of nucleated cell counts were drawn from the amplification of reference gene primers. Method: immunoSEQ multiplex PCR; TCRdb's copy keeps in-frame clones and lacks some. That table furnishes V, J and clone size, whereas the DNA furnished D and trimming. The data show roughly 200,000 clones, 70% to 90% seen once. Residents of 20 to 25 US areas, aged roughly 18 to 89 years, made up the participants. All recovered Cohort 3 donors got two negative PCRs, got clearance, or saw symptom resolution. The germline V gene has CDR1 KGHSH and CDR2 LQKENI. V lost 3 bases and J lost 4, with 9 bases in between. The CDR3 covers 13 residues.

This TCR came from a man aged 35 to 55 who had recovered from COVID-19. The chain couples TRBV18 to TRBJ1-2; a weak D match, TRBD1 (6 bases). Sequencing was done on a sample of PBMCs or T cells enriched from blood (not recorded which). The CDR3 region is CASSPSRGYGYTF. CDR3 nucleotides: TGTGCCAGCTCACCGTCCAGGGGCTATGGCTACACCTTC. Supplemented by reference TRBV18 and TRBJ1-2, the full variable domain reads NAGVMQNPRHLVRRRGQEARLRCSPMKGHSHVYWYRQLPEEGLKFMVYLQKENIIDESGMPKERFSAEFPKEGPSILRIQQVVRGDSAAYFCASSPSRGYGYTFGSGTRLTVV.